This TCR beta chain was identified in a study of monozygotic twins with inflammatory bowel disease (dated by TCRdb to between 2018 and 2021). Regarding the study in general: The full study comprised 30 or so monozygotic twin pairs: nine German pairs (four IBD-concordant, five IBD-discordant) and 19 IBD-discordant Danish pairs. The search for disease-associated traits relied mainly on comparing, within discordant pairs, IBD patients with their genetically identical healthy co-twins. Each individual had, on average, about 151 000 unique TCRalpha sequences and 181 000 unique TCRbeta sequences available for analysis.

The cysteine opens and the phenylalanine closes a CDR3 of 15 amino acids. No DNA appears here. Based on the germline V gene, the CDR1 and CDR2 sequences are KGHDR and SFDVKD. From each donor, a roughly 2.7 ml peripheral blood sample was collected into PAXgene tubes and kept at -80 degrees C. Total RNA was isolated from whole blood with the PAXgene blood miRNA kit on an automated QIAcube, without T cell sorting. Deep TCRalpha and TCRbeta repertoire profiling with unique molecular barcoding was performed on peripheral blood of monozygotic twin pairs concordant or discordant for inflammatory bowel disease. For every twin pair, smoking habits were documented, and each individual was categorised as a current, former or never smoker. A remark on this clonotype: Its target antigen remains unknown.

Receptor libraries were prepared by 5' RACE. For each TCR library, approximately 3,700 ng of total RNA was used. For each sample, cDNA was synthesized in eight separate reactions using SMARTScribe reverse transcriptase. During cDNA synthesis, template switching was used to introduce unique molecular identifiers that contained a 6-nucleotide sample barcode. Amplification of TCRalpha and TCRbeta cDNA involved two nested PCRs of around 16 and 10 cycles, and each PCR was followed by bead purification. Before amplification, the cDNA was treated with uracil DNA-glycosylase and purified using the QIAquick PCR purification kit. In the second PCR, Illumina TruSeq-compatible adapters and sample-specific barcodes were added. TapeStation and Qubit were used to check library quality and concentration, and around 4.5 ng of each library went into the pool. Sequencing of the pooled libraries was done on an Illumina HiSeq2500 single-index Rapid Run using custom sequencing primers and 2 x 100 bp reads. The authors' analysis ran thus. MiGEC version 1.2.6 was used for UMI-based consensus assembly, which corrected PCR and sequencing errors. MiXCR version 2.1.1 handled V(D)J alignment, clonotype assembly and CDR3 extraction. Normalisation of gene usage, clonotype sharing and MAIT/NKT TCR abundance was achieved by analysing the top 1000, 10 000 and 20 000 clonotypes per sample. After downsampling to 27 000 UMIs, diversity was calculated as the inverse Simpson index using the vegan R package. Paired Mann-Whitney U tests on discordant twin pairs were used, with Benjamini-Hochberg multiple-testing correction. TCRdb reprocessed the reads and provides one entry for every CDR3 protein sequence; no DNA is given. TCRdb, not the original authors, processed these V and J calls. The table for this sample lists approximately 400,000 distinct CDR3 sequences. The ten biggest clones cover roughly 2.3% of the sample.

General study outcomes and caveats: Measured by the inverse Simpson index, TCRbeta repertoire diversity was lower in IBD patients than in their healthy co-twins. The analysis was unable to tell different T cell subtypes apart. Differing immunosuppressive treatments among patients may have added background noise and inter-individual variability to the repertoires. No single strong signal or clonotype linked to IBD turned up in the results, so the idea that one exists was not supported. IBD patients shared fewer clonotypes with other individuals than healthy twins did, most markedly in patients showing signs of disease activity. Repertoire similarity did not differ between concordant and discordant twins, possibly due to limited statistical power.

This TCR was sampled from a human donor with ulcerative colitis or Crohn's disease, or a healthy co-twin of an affected twin (not recorded which). This receptor chain uses TRBV24-1 and TRBJ1-5; TCRdb returns TRBD1, unconfirmable since there is no DNA. The sample consisted of blood. This receptor has the CDR3 CATSDPGTGDQPQHF.